This T cell receptor (beta chain) emerged from a study of CD8 T cells in ankylosing spondylitis. Study outcomes and limitations: Reportedly, matched ankylosing spondylitis synovial fluid was significantly enriched for disease-linked clones. One TCR beta motif, made up of 7 or 8 highly homologous variants, appeared characteristic of ankylosing spondylitis blood.

Germline V lookup: CDR1 ENHRY, CDR2 SYGVKD. CDR3 length: 16 amino acids. Trimming shortened V by 0 bases and J by 6 bases, and 15 bases separated the two germline ends. Using quantitative 5'-RACE with molecular barcodes, the authors made TCR beta libraries. TCRdb re-called the 5' RACE reads through MiXCR, storing one row per CDR3 protein. Of some 40,000 distinct CDR3 sequences detected, 10% appear once; the ten largest clones hold around 15%. This clonotype has a count of ten or more. The target antigen is unknown. Specimen: blood, either unsorted or a sorted T cell fraction (not recorded which). The rearrangement links TRBV10-3 to TRBJ2-1; maybe TRBD1 (5 bases). The clonotype comes from a male donor with ankylosing spondylitis or in good health (not recorded which). The CDR3 DNA reads as TGTGCCATCAGTGAGTCCAGGGAAACCAATCGCAATGAGCAGTTCTTC. This encodes CAISESRETNRNEQFF.